This T cell receptor (beta chain) emerged from a study of blood T cell repertoires in COVID-19. Study summary: Whether acute or convalescent, the COVID-19 samples came from the United States, Italy and Spain. PBMCs, B-cell-depleted T cells, or T cells were the source of the cDNA or gDNA that made up the material.

As processed by the authors: Amplifying reference gene primers gave estimates of nucleated cell counts. Data came from immunoSEQ multiplex PCR; TCRdb stores just in-frame clones and leaves some out. V and J calls and clone size come straight from that table; D and trimming were deduced from the DNA. The sample shows tens of thousands of clones, 80% to 95% of them seen only once. Between the trimmed V and J ends, which lost 2 bases and 5 bases, there was a span of 16 bases. CDR1 SGDLS and CDR2 YYNGEE come from the germline V gene. This CDR3 is 15 amino acids long. Specimen: peripheral blood. The TCR sequence derives from a human donor in a cohort sampled during active COVID-19. This sequence joins TRBV9 and TRBJ2-5; perhaps TRBD2 as D (5 bases). The CDR3 bases are TGTGCCAGCAGCGTCGGTGGGAGTTCGCGCGAGACCCAGTACTTC. Translating it yields CASSVGGSSRETQYF. Variable domain in full (rest from reference TRBV9 and TRBJ2-5): DSGVTQTPKHLITATGQRVTLRCSPRSGDLSVYWYQQSLDQGLQFLIQYYNGEERAKGNILERFSAQQFPDLHSELNLSSLELGDSALYFCASSVGGSSRETQYFGPGTRLLVL.